A selection of T cell receptor beta chains follows, all from one sample in a study of STAT5B mutations in CD4+ large granular lymphocyte leukemia. Repertoires were generated with immunoSEQ multiplex PCR, while TCRdb's copy carries only in-frame clones and drops some. Among about 38,000 clones listed, more than 60% were seen once. The sample taken for sequencing was CD4+ T cells from blood buffy coats. All receptors derive from a human donor in good health. Both conserved end residues are part of each CDR3. D genes are given only for firm matches. Expanded clones are given a class, and other clones once, few, many or no size at all.

TRBJ2-3	TRBV18	.	.	CASSPSSTDTQYF	TGTGCCAGCTCACCATCTAGCACAGATACGCAGTATTTT
TRBJ2-3	TRBV30	TRBD1	.	CAWSPRQGRSTDTQYF	TGTGCCTGGAGTCCTAGACAGGGGCGAAGCACAGATACGCAGTATTTT
TRBJ1-3	TRBV9	.	.	CASSVGNTIYF	TGTGCCAGCAGCGTCGGAAACACCATATATTTT
TRBJ2-1	TRBV6-5	.	.	CATTGDSSYNEQFF	TGTGCCACCACGGGGGACTCATCCTACAATGAGCAGTTCTTC
TRBJ2-2	TRBV19	.	.	CASSDQGNTGELFF	TGTGCCAGTAGTGATCAGGGGAACACCGGGGAGCTGTTTTTT
TRBJ2-4	TRBV30	.	.	CAWSPSQGALAKNIQYF	TGTGCCTGGAGTCCGTCACAGGGCGCCCTAGCCAAAAACATTCAGTACTTC
TRBJ2-3	TRBV9	TRBD2	few	CASSFGLAGTDTQYF	TGTGCCAGCAGCTTCGGACTAGCGGGCACAGATACGCAGTATTTT
TRBJ2-7	TRBV2	TRBD1	few	CASSARTGNYEQYF	TGTGCCAGCAGTGCTAGGACAGGGAACTACGAGCAGTACTTC
TRBJ1-1	TRBV6-5	.	.	CASSPRGGGTEAFF	TGTGCCAGCAGTCCCCGGGGGGGCGGCACTGAAGCTTTCTTT
TRBJ2-3	TRBV11-1	.	.	CASSLKEGDTQYF	TGTGCCAGCAGCTTGAAAGAGGGAGATACGCAGTATTTT
TRBJ2-7	TRBV6-5	.	.	CASTYRRGYEQYF	TGTGCCAGCACCTACAGGAGGGGCTACGAGCAGTACTTC
TRBJ1-5	TRBV7-2	.	.	CASSLGVPQPQHF	TGTGCCAGCAGCTTGGGGGTTCCCCAGCCCCAGCATTTT
TRBJ1-1	TRBV7-2	.	few	CASTRDLRAFF	TGTGCCAGCACCCGCGATCTGCGGGCTTTCTTT
TRBJ1-1	TRBV19	.	.	CASSIDLTPGNRAFF	TGTGCCAGTAGTATAGATCTTACCCCTGGTAACCGAGCTTTCTTT
TRBJ2-1	TRBV7-2	TRBD2	.	CASSLDRRLAGGTAFF	TGTGCCAGCAGCTTAGACCGTCGCCTAGCGGGAGGGACGGCGTTCTTC
TRBJ2-7	TRBV10-3	.	.	CAISESGARDEQYF	TGTGCCATCAGTGAGTCGGGAGCGCGGGACGAGCAGTACTTC
TRBJ1-5	TRBV2	.	few	CASSDRDQPQHF	TGTGCCAGCAGTGATCGAGATCAGCCCCAGCATTTT
TRBJ2-1	TRBV11-2	TRBD2	.	CASTPPRLAGYNEQFF	TGTGCCAGCACCCCTCCGAGACTAGCGGGGTACAATGAGCAGTTCTTC
TRBJ2-3	TRBV7-3	.	once	CASSPQDNRNSDTQYF	TGTGCCAGCAGCCCTCAAGACAACAGAAACTCAGATACGCAGTATTTT
TRBJ2-7	TRBV4-1	TRBD2	.	CASSQGLVGGYEQYF	TGCGCCAGCAGCCAAGGGTTAGTCGGGGGGTACGAGCAGTACTTC
TRBJ2-3	TRBV10-3	.	.	CAISSWGTDTQYF	TGTGCCATCAGTTCTTGGGGGACAGATACGCAGTATTTT
TRBJ2-1	TRBV2	.	.	CASSQGFFINEQFF	TGTGCCAGCAGTCAGGGGTTTTTTATCAATGAGCAGTTCTTC
TRBJ1-3	TRBV19	.	.	CASSWMVGNTIYF	TGTGCCAGTAGTTGGATGGTTGGAAACACCATATATTTT
TRBJ2-7	TRBV5-4	.	.	CASSFWSREQYF	TGTGCCAGCAGCTTTTGGTCACGCGAGCAGTACTTC
TRBJ2-7	TRBV5-1	.	.	CASSLAGGGRVSSYEQYF	TGCGCCAGCAGCTTGGCCGGAGGAGGCAGGGTCAGCTCCTACGAGCAGTACTTC
TRBJ2-1	TRBV14	.	.	CASSQARRGSYNEQFF	TGTGCCAGCAGCCAAGCCCGGCGGGGCTCCTACAATGAGCAGTTCTTC
TRBJ1-6	TRBV7-9	.	.	CASRGQAQLYNSPLHF	TGTGCCAGCAGAGGGCAGGCGCAGCTCTATAATTCACCCCTCCACTTT
TRBJ2-5	TRBV5-1	.	.	CASSFGGVVQETQYF	TGCGCCAGCAGCTTTGGCGGGGTGGTGCAAGAGACCCAGTACTTC
TRBJ2-3	TRBV7-7	.	.	CASSAVGRTDTQYF	TGTGCTAGCAGCGCGGTCGGGCGCACAGATACGCAGTATTTT
TRBJ2-5	TRBV1	.	.	CTSSHRLAGGPQYETQYF	TGCACCAGCAGCCACCGACTAGCGGGAGGGCCACAATACGAGACCCAGTACTTC
TRBJ1-3	TRBV13	.	.	CASSLYSSGNTIYF	TGTGCCAGCAGCTTATACAGCTCTGGAAACACCATATATTTT
TRBJ2-2	TRBV5-1	.	.	CASSLDPGAGTGELFF	TGCGCCAGCAGCTTGGACCCGGGGGCAGGGACCGGGGAGCTGTTTTTT
TRBJ2-1	TRBV6-4	.	once	CASSPQGGGDGQFF	TGTGCCAGCAGTCCGCAGGGGGGGGGCGATGGGCAGTTCTTC
TRBJ1-2	TRBV27	.	.	CASSSPYSYGYTF	TGTGCCAGCAGTTCCCCCTACAGCTATGGCTACACCTTC